Presented here are 24 T cell receptor beta chains from one specimen sequenced in a study of shared clonotypes between healthy human individuals. Measured with immunoSEQ multiplex PCR; TCRdb has only the in-frame clones, and not every one. The sample holds about 1 million clones, roughly 70% seen once. Input material: memory CD4+ T cells sorted from blood. Subset indicated: CD45RA-negative fraction. Receptor source: a man in his late teens or twenties in good health.

The V and J genes are TRBV2 and TRBJ1-6; D possibly corresponds to TRBD1 (6 bases). The V and J ends lost 7 bases and 0 bases respectively, with 13 bases between them. The CDR3 spans 16 residues. CDR1 SNHLY and CDR2 FYNNEI come from the germline V gene. CDR3 sequence (DNA): TGTGCCAGCAACCGGGGGCAGAGCTCCTATAATTCACCCCTCCACTTT. Encoded protein: CASNRGQSSYNSPLHF.

The chain couples TRBV7-9 to TRBJ2-1; 8 bases match TRBD2. The V and J ends lost 8 bases and 2 bases, in that order; junction bases with no gene match: 8. The CDR3 spans 15 residues. CDR1 and CDR2 from the germline V gene are SEHNR and FQNEAQ (reference sequence). CDR3: CASVRGAGAYNEQFF. The DNA of the CDR3 is TGTGCCAGCGTTAGAGGAGCGGGAGCCTACAATGAGCAGTTCTTC.

This sequence joins TRBV2 and TRBJ2-1, with a weak D call TRBD2 (5 bases). CDR1 and CDR2 from the germline V gene are SNHLY and FYNNEI. The CDR3 is made up of 15 amino acids. Trimming pared 4 bases from V and 2 bases from J, leaving 12 bases between. Here the CDR3 reads CASSGLRATYNEQFF. The CDR3 nucleotides read TGTGCCAGCAGTGGTTTGAGGGCCACCTACAATGAGCAGTTCTTC.

The chain is built from TRBV10-2 and TRBJ2-7; TRBD2 matches at 7 bases. The CDR3 sequence is 14 residues long. V gave up 10 bases and J gave up 0 bases; unmatched junction bases: 9. Germline assignment: CDR1 WSHSY and CDR2 SAAADI. The CDR3, as DNA: TGCGCCACCGCGGGGCGGGAGCCCTCCTACGAGCAGTACTTC. Translated, it gives CATAGREPSYEQYF.

Turning to this clone: A read error may explain this, as a much larger clone is one base away. V and J are TRBV5-4 and TRBJ1-6; 7 bases align to TRBD1. The length of the CDR3 is 14 residues. V was pared by 5 bases and J by 4 bases, with 3 bases of the junction left unmatched. Germline CDR1 is SGHNT and CDR2 is YYREEE (reference sequence). The CDR3 bases are TGTGCCAGCAGACAGGGACAGTATAATTCACCCCTCCACTTT. Protein sequence: CASRQGQYNSPLHF.

This clone was seen a handful of times. V usage is TRBV7-6 and J usage is TRBJ1-2; TRBD1 might be the D (5 bases). The germline V gene encodes CDR1 SGHVS and CDR2 FNYEAQ. The CDR3 sequence is 12 residues long. Trimming took 1 base from V and 6 from J, leaving 6 bases between them. The chain's CDR3 is CASSLGGDGYTF. The DNA for the CDR3 is TGTGCCAGCAGCTTAGGAGGGGATGGCTACACCTTC.

V gene TRBV19 combines with J gene TRBJ1-1; no definite D call. The V gene's germline CDR1 is LNHDA and CDR2 SQIVND (reference sequence). This CDR3 is built from 14 residues. Trimming cost V 4 bases and J 1 base, with 10 bases left between them. CDR3 in amino acids: CASSKGPGNTEAFF. CDR3 nucleotides: TGTGCCAGTAGTAAAGGACCCGGGAACACTGAAGCTTTCTTT.

The chain carries TRBV7-2 and TRBJ2-5; D is ambiguous. Germline CDR1 SGHTA, CDR2 FQGNSA. CDR3 length: 11 amino acids. Trimming pared 9 bases from V and 2 bases from J, leaving 7 bases between. This chain's CDR3 is CASGLQETQYF. The CDR3, as DNA: TGTGCCAGTGGGCTGCAAGAGACCCAGTACTTC.

The chain carries TRBV13 and TRBJ2-1; the match to TRBD2 covers 11 bases. The CDR3 covers 15 residues. Germline lookup yields CDR1 PRHDT and CDR2 FYEKMQ (reference sequence). J was trimmed by 4 bases and V by 5 bases; bases with no gene match: 4. As DNA, the CDR3 is TGTGCCAGCAGCCCAACTAGCGGGAGTTACAATGAGCAGTTCTTC. Translating it yields CASSPTSGSYNEQFF.

V and J are TRBV10-3 and TRBJ1-5; 10 bases fit TRBD1. This CDR3 is built from 19 residues. The germline V gene has CDR1 ENHRY and CDR2 SYGVKD. J was trimmed by 0 bases and V by 0 bases; bases with no gene match: 8. CDR3 nucleotides: TGTGCCATCAGTGAGTCGCTGGGACAGGGGACCTTTAGCAATCAGCCCCAGCATTTT. It encodes CAISESLGQGTFSNQPQHF.

The chain recombines TRBV7-2 with TRBJ2-7, with D perhaps TRBD1 (5 bases). The V end was cut by 3 bases, the J end by 2 bases, with 14 bases between. The CDR3 is 15 amino acids. CDR1 and CDR2 from the germline V gene are SGHTA and FQGNSA. The CDR3 region is CASSLRGQRTYEQYF. CDR3 sequence (DNA): TGTGCCAGCAGCTTGCGAGGACAACGGACCTACGAGCAGTACTTC.

There are a few counts of this clone. V is TRBV30 and J is TRBJ1-5; 9 nucleotides line up with TRBD1. The CDR3 is 12 residues long. The V gene end was trimmed by 5 bases and the J gene end by 7 bases; junction bases not matched to a gene: 3. Germline V CDR1 and CDR2: GTSNPN, SVGIG (reference sequence). The CDR3 protein is CAWGTGHQPQHF. CDR3 sequence (DNA): TGTGCCTGGGGGACAGGGCACCAGCCCCAGCATTTT.

The J gene is TRBJ1-2, the V gene TRBV21-1; the table's TRBD1 call for D was not verified on the DNA. TRBV21-1 counts as a pseudogene. The CDR3 extends over 16 amino acids. The CDR3: CASSKSGRVRSYGYTF. The CDR3 nucleotides are TGTGCCAGCAGCAAATCAGGCAGGGTTCGATCCTATGGCTACACCTTC.

V gene TRBV6-5 combines with J gene TRBJ1-2; D gene ambiguous. The germline gives CDR1 MNHEY, CDR2 SVGAGI. The ends were cut back, 8 bases at V and 4 bases at J, with 8 bases in the middle. The CDR3 runs 11 residues. The chain's CDR3 is CASGHSYGYTF. The DNA for the CDR3 is TGTGCCAGCGGGCACTCCTATGGCTACACCTTC.

The gene calls are TRBV27 and TRBJ1-4, with D maybe TRBD1 (5 bases). Germline V lookup: CDR1 MNHEY, CDR2 SMNVEV (reference sequence). CDR3 length: 14 amino acids. Deletions cut 5 bases from V and 8 bases from J, with 15 bases between. The CDR3 is CASSPRQSQEKLFF. CDR3 in DNA: TGTGCCAGCAGTCCTCGACAGTCCCAGGAAAAACTGTTTTTT.

This clone has only a few counts. The chain joins TRBV7-8 to TRBJ2-1, with D unclear. With 0 bases removed from V and 4 bases from J, the gap between germline ends came to 4 bases. The CDR3 covers 13 residues. From germline, CDR1 is SGHVS and CDR2 FQNEAQ. The CDR3 DNA reads as TGTGCCAGCAGCTTAGCTCAGTACAATGAGCAGTTCTTC. Translation: CASSLAQYNEQFF.

The gene calls are TRBV11-2 and TRBJ2-1; TRBD2 aligns across 9 bases. Germline CDR1 and CDR2: SGHAT and FQNNGV. CDR3 size: 15 residues. The trim removed 6 bases at V and 10 bases at J, leaving 13 bases unmatched. The CDR3 DNA reads as TGTGCCAGCAGACTAGCGGGCGGGAGGGCAGGGGAGCAGTTCTTC. Translation: CASRLAGGRAGEQFF.

A single count supports this clone. This chain connects TRBV6-1 to TRBJ2-2; unclear D gene. This CDR3 contains 15 residues. Deletions cut 5 bases from V and 4 bases from J, with 14 bases between. CDR1 is MNHNS, CDR2 SASEGT, per germline. The CDR3 DNA reads as TGTGCCAGCAGTCGGACGGAGTCGAGCACCGGGGAGCTGTTTTTT. Protein: CASSRTESSTGELFF.

In its sample, this clone was seen a few times. This chain uses TRBV7-9 with TRBJ1-5; D ambiguous. This CDR3 is built from 12 residues. V lost 4 bases and J lost 3, with 4 bases in between. Per germline, CDR1 SEHNR and CDR2 FQNEAQ (reference sequence). For the CDR3, the DNA is TGTGCCAGCAGCTCTGACAATCAGCCCCAGCATTTT. Residues: CASSSDNQPQHF.

This chain links TRBV30 with TRBJ2-7; D might be TRBD1 (6 bases). Between the trimmed V and J ends, which lost 1 base and 5 bases, there was a span of 15 bases. The CDR3 is 14 amino acids. Per germline, CDR1 GTSNPN and CDR2 SVGIG (reference sequence). The CDR3 region has the DNA TGTGCCTGGAGTGAACAGGGTATGGGGGACGAGCAGTACTTC. Amino acid sequence: CAWSEQGMGDEQYF.

The chain recombines TRBV6-5 with TRBJ2-6, with D perhaps TRBD1 or TRBD2 (5 bases each). The germline gives CDR1 MNHEY, CDR2 SVGAGI. V dropped 10 bases and J dropped 1 base, with 14 bases sitting between them. The CDR3 is made up of 15 amino acids. In DNA form, the CDR3 reads TGTGCCACCGGGGACGGCCCTTCTGGGGCCAACGTCCTGACTTTC. Translating it yields CATGDGPSGANVLTF.

The V and J genes are TRBV6-1 and TRBJ2-7; no clear D. Germline assignment: CDR1 MNHNS and CDR2 SASEGT. The CDR3 is 13 residues long. Trimming left V 7 bases short and J 0 bases short, with 10 bases between. The CDR3 sequence: CASTGLNSYEQYF. CDR3 DNA: TGTGCCAGCACAGGCCTCAACTCCTACGAGCAGTACTTC.

The CDR3 DNA follows: TGCGCCAGCAGCCACGGGACTACCCCCAAGAACAATGAGCAGTTCTTC. It encodes CASSHGTTPKNNEQFF. The gene calls are TRBV5-1 and TRBJ2-1; 7 positions match TRBD2. V dropped 4 bases and J dropped 5; count of bases not matched to a gene: 12. Germline CDR1 and CDR2: SGHRS and YFSETQ. The CDR3 spans 16 residues.

With regard to this clone: A read error may explain this, as a much larger clone is one base away. The same CDR3 is also encoded by other DNA sequences in this sample. V usage is TRBV5-4 and J usage is TRBJ2-2; 7 nucleotides line up with TRBD1. V shed 0 bases, J shed 5 bases, and the junction held 1 base outside the gene matches. From germline, CDR1 is SGHNT and CDR2 YYREEE (reference sequence). The CDR3 is 14 amino acids. CDR3 sequence reads: CASSLDRGTGELFF. As DNA, the CDR3 is TGTGCCAGCAGCTTGGACAGGGGAACCGGGGAGCTGTTTTTT.